The 13 T cell receptor beta chains in this list originate from one sample, sequenced in a study of blood T cell repertoires in COVID-19. Generated by immunoSEQ multiplex PCR, the TCRdb table keeps only in-frame clones and is missing some. Of 100,000 or so clones in the sample, roughly 92% are singletons; the top ten hold around 1.9%. Specimen: peripheral blood. These receptors came from a woman aged 50 to 60 with COVID-19, enrolled during active disease.

The gene calls are TRBV25-1 and TRBJ1-6; no clear D. The CDR3 spans 15 residues. V was shortened by 6 bases and J by 7 bases, with 16 bases between the two germline ends. Germline CDR1 is MGHDK and CDR2 is SYGVNS. The CDR3 nucleotides are TGTGCCAGCAGCGCCGCGGGGATGCTGAATTCACCCCTCCACTTT. Translated, it gives CASSAAGMLNSPLHF.

This sequence joins TRBV24-1 and TRBJ2-1, with a tentative D call TRBD2 (6 bases). V lost 4 bases, J lost 9 bases, and 18 bases lay in between. Germline V lookup: CDR1 KGHDR, CDR2 SFDVKD. The CDR3 length is 15 residues. The CDR3 sequence is CATSDSGTQWGEQFF. DNA for the CDR3: TGTGCCACCAGTGACTCCGGGACTCAGTGGGGTGAGCAGTTCTTC.

The chain uses TRBV2 and TRBJ2-7; D possibly corresponds to TRBD1 (6 bases). The CDR3 is made up of 14 amino acids. V lost 4 bases and J lost 0, with 10 bases in between. Germline V gene data show CDR1 as SNHLY and CDR2 as FYNNEI. This CDR3 reads CASSGGQISYEQYF. CDR3 DNA: TGTGCCAGCAGTGGCGGACAGATCTCCTACGAGCAGTACTTC.

The chain employs TRBV29-1 and TRBJ1-1; perhaps TRBD1 as D (6 bases). CDR3 size: 16 residues. V lost 0 bases and J 5 bases, leaving 19 bases between the germline ends. Germline values: CDR1 SQVTM, CDR2 ANQGSEA. The CDR3 loop reads CSVEEARGIGRTEAFF. The CDR3, as DNA: TGCAGCGTTGAAGAGGCCAGGGGCATAGGTAGGACTGAAGCTTTCTTT. Looking up the rest from reference TRBV29-1 and TRBJ1-1 gives the full variable domain: SAVISQKPSRDICQRGTSLTIQCQVDSQVTMMFWYRQQPGQSLTLIATANQGSEATYESGFVIDKFPISRPNLTFSTLTVSNMSPEDSSIYLCSVEEARGIGRTEAFFGQGTRLTVV.

CDR3 nucleotide sequence: TGTGCCAGCAGCTTAGCAGGGGGGGTGAATGAAAAACTGTTTTTT. As protein: CASSLAGGVNEKLFF. The genes are TRBV7-2 and TRBJ1-4; weak D call: TRBD1 (6 bases). Trimming cost V 0 bases and J 5 bases, with 10 bases left between them. The CDR3 is 15 amino acids. The germline V gene encodes CDR1 SGHTA and CDR2 FQGNSA.

The rearrangement links TRBV28 to TRBJ1-6; TRBD1 aligns across 10 bases. This CDR3 spans 21 amino acids. The germline CDR1 and CDR2 sequences are MDHEN and SYDVKM. The trim removed 4 bases at V and 0 bases at J, leaving 15 bases unmatched. CDR3 DNA: TGTGCCAGCAGTTCGTCGGCCGGGACAGGGGCACCTCTCTCCTATAATTCACCCCTCCACTTT. Translating gives CASSSSAGTGAPLSYNSPLHF.

The chain joins TRBV6-2 or TRBV6-3 to TRBJ2-3; TRBD2 matches at 9 bases. This CDR3 spans 14 amino acids. CDR1 is MNHEY, CDR2 SVGEGT, per germline. Trimming at V came to 6 bases and at J to 2 bases, leaving 3 bases not matched to a gene. For the CDR3, the DNA is TGTGCCAGCAGCCAGCGGGGGGACACAGATACGCAGTATTTT. Protein product: CASSQRGDTDTQYF.

This chain joins TRBV9 and TRBJ2-7; 7 bases are a match to TRBD1. Looked up from germline, CDR1 is SGDLS and CDR2 is YYNGEE. V was pared by 6 bases and J by 0 bases, with 9 bases of the junction left unmatched. This CDR3 has 15 amino acids. For the CDR3, the DNA is TGTGCCAGCAATAACCCCCGACAGGGCTCCTACGAGCAGTACTTC. This sequence encodes CASNNPRQGSYEQYF.

V is TRBV7-8 and J is TRBJ2-1; TRBD2 aligns across 11 bases. This CDR3 region has 15 residues. V lost 5 bases and J lost 6; bases outside the gene matches: 6. Germline lookup yields CDR1 SGHVS and CDR2 FQNEAQ. The CDR3 loop is CASSPSGGWGNEQFF. The CDR3 nucleotides read TGTGCCAGCAGCCCTAGCGGGGGGTGGGGCAATGAGCAGTTCTTC.

CDR3 sequence (DNA): TGTGCCAGTAGTAAGCGGCAGGGGGTATGGGAGAACACTGAAGCTTTCTTT. It specifies CASSKRQGVWENTEAFF. The V call is TRBV19, the J call TRBJ1-1; 7 bases are a match to TRBD1. The CDR3 is 17 amino acids. Germline trimming cut 4 bases from V and 1 base from J; bases unmatched to any gene: 12. From germline, CDR1 is LNHDA and CDR2 SQIVND (reference sequence).

This chain connects TRBV5-5 to TRBJ2-2, with 7 positions matching TRBD2. Germline CDR1 reads SGHKS; CDR2 reads YYEKEE (reference sequence). V lost 4 bases and J lost 6; bases outside the gene matches: 12. CDR3 length: 16 amino acids. CDR3 residues: CASSAGRGYSSGELFF. CDR3 nucleotides: TGTGCCAGCAGCGCTGGGAGGGGCTATTCGTCCGGGGAGCTGTTTTTT.

J is TRBJ2-7 and V is TRBV10-3, with D uncertain. The CDR3 is 13 residues long. Trimming cost V 2 bases and J 4 bases, with 9 bases left between them. Germline CDR1 ENHRY, CDR2 SYGVKD. The CDR3 reads CAISEGPIYEQYV. The CDR3 nucleotides are TGTGCCATCAGTGAGGGGCCGATATACGAGCAGTACGTC.

The J gene is TRBJ2-2, the V gene TRBV5-8; 8 bases map to TRBD1. CDR1 SGHTS and CDR2 YDEGEE come from the germline V gene. The CDR3 contains 17 residues. Trimming cost V 4 bases and J 5 bases; bases outside gene matches: 13. The CDR3 nucleotides are TGTGCCAGCAGCCCTAATCATTTCAGGGGGCCAACCGGGGAGCTGTTTTTT. As protein: CASSPNHFRGPTGELFF.